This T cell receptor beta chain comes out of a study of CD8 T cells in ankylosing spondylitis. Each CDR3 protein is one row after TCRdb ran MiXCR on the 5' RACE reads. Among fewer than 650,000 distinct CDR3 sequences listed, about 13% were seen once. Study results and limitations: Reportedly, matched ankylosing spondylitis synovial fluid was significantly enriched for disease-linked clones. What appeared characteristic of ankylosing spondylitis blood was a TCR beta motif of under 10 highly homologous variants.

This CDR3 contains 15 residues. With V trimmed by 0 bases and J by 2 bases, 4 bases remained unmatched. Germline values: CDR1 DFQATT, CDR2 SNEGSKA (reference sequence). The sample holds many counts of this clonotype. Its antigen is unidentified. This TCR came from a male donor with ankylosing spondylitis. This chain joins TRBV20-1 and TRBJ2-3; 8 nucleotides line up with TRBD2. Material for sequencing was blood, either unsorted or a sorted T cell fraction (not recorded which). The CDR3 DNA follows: TGCAGTGCTAGAGATCTAGCGGGTTACACAGATACGCAGTATTTT. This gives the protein CSARDLAGYTDTQYF.